The 18 T cell receptor beta chains listed next were all sequenced from one sample in a study of early T cells in non-severe SARS-CoV-2 infection. TCRdb redid the calling of the 5' RACE reads with MiXCR, one entry per CDR3 protein. The data hold 80,000 to 95,000 distinct CDR3 sequences, with 15% to 20% observed a single time. Here the sequenced sample was whole blood, taken at baseline. Receptor source: an adult who was a healthcare worker with PCR-confirmed SARS-CoV-2 infection or an uninfected control (not recorded which).

In its sample, this clonotype was seen a few times. The rearrangement joins TRBV3-1 to TRBJ2-7, with TRBD2 identical over 8 bases. Germline-derived CDR1 and CDR2 are LGHDT and YNNKEL (reference sequence). V lost 2 bases to trimming and J lost 5 bases; unmatched junction nucleotides: 20. CDR3 length equals 19 residues. CDR3 nucleotides: TGTGCCAGCAGCCAATTTTTCCTAACGACGGGAGGGAAAGTTGACGAGCAGTACTTC. Residues: CASSQFFLTTGGKVDEQYF.

The chain couples TRBV6-6 to TRBJ2-5; no reliable D call. This CDR3 contains 14 residues. Germline CDR1 MNHNY, CDR2 SVGAGI (reference sequence). The V end was cut by 0 bases, the J end by 5 bases, with 10 bases between. CDR3 nucleotides: TGTGCCAGCAGTTACTCTCAAATAAGGGAGACCCAGTACTTC. Residues: CASSYSQIRETQYF.

This clonotype was counted a few times. The rearrangement joins TRBV6-5 to TRBJ2-6, with TRBD1 matching 7 bases. V was pared by 8 bases and J by 0 bases, with 7 bases of the junction left unmatched. In germline, CDR1 is MNHEY, CDR2 SVGAGI. CDR3 length: 16 residues. The CDR3, as DNA: TGTGCCAGCCTACAGGGGAGCCCCTCTGGGGCCAACGTCCTGACTTTC. This encodes CASLQGSPSGANVLTF.

V usage is TRBV11-2 and J usage is TRBJ2-5; 7 bases map to TRBD2. Per the germline V gene, CDR1 is SGHAT and CDR2 is FQNNGV. Trimming removed 5 bases from V and 2 bases from J; junction bases left unmatched: 11. The CDR3 sequence is 16 residues long. CDR3 DNA: TGTGCCAGCAGCATCCCCGGGGGTAGCGGGCAAGAGACCCAGTACTTC. This sequence encodes CASSIPGGSGQETQYF.

This clonotype turned up a few times. V and J are TRBV7-8 and TRBJ2-2; no clear D. In germline, CDR1 is SGHVS, CDR2 FQNEAQ. Trimming cost V 8 bases and J 0 bases, with 10 bases left between them. CDR3 length equals 14 residues. The CDR3 is CASDTDPNTGELFF. For the CDR3, the DNA is TGTGCCAGCGACACCGACCCGAACACCGGGGAGCTGTTTTTT.

This sequence joins TRBV15 and TRBJ2-4; 7 nucleotides agree with TRBD2. From germline, CDR1 is LNHNV and CDR2 YYDKDF (reference sequence). The CDR3 consists of 18 residues. The junction had 11 bases not matched to a gene; V was cut back by 1 base and J by 2 bases. The CDR3 nucleotides read TGTGCCACCAGCAGAGTGGGAGGGATGGTTTGGACCAAAAACATTCAGTACTTC. It translates to CATSRVGGMVWTKNIQYF.

The genes are TRBV7-3 and TRBJ2-1; 13 bases are shared with TRBD2. Germline loops: CDR1 SGHTA, CDR2 FQGTGA. The CDR3 has 17 amino acids. The trim removed 5 bases at V and 5 bases at J, leaving 9 bases unmatched. CDR3: CASSPAGGLAGHNEQFF. The CDR3 DNA reads TGTGCCAGCAGCCCTGCGGGGGGACTAGCGGGACACAATGAGCAGTTCTTC.

This clonotype was detected many times. The rearrangement uses TRBV24-1 and TRBJ2-1; 9 nucleotides align to TRBD2. The CDR3 totals 15 residues. Looked up from germline, CDR1 is KGHDR and CDR2 is SFDVKD. Trimming cost V 3 bases and J 7 bases; bases outside gene matches: 6. CDR3 sequence reads: CATSDVAGERNEQFF. CDR3 sequence (DNA): TGTGCCACCAGTGATGTAGCGGGAGAAAGGAATGAGCAGTTCTTC.

Comment on this clonotype: A read error may account for a junction end that differs from germline. The CDR3 here is CASSLNAAGGELVF. DNA of the CDR3: TGCGCCAGCAGCTTGAACGCAGCTGGCGGGGAGCTGGTTTTT. This chain joins TRBV5-1 and TRBJ2-2; tentatively, D is TRBD2 (6 bases). Germline V gives CDR1 SGHRS, CDR2 YFSETQ. The CDR3 extends over 14 amino acids.

This chain's CDR3 is CASSYVGEQFF. The CDR3 nucleotides read TGTGCCAGCAGTTACGTGGGTGAGCAGTTCTTC. This chain joins TRBV6-2 or TRBV6-3 and TRBJ2-1, with D unresolved. The V gene lost 2 bases and the J gene lost 9 bases, with 5 bases spanning the gap. There are 11 residues in the CDR3. CDR1 MNHEY and CDR2 SVGEGT come from the germline V gene.

The rearrangement links TRBV10-2 to TRBJ1-1; D possibly corresponds to TRBD1 (6 bases). This CDR3 is built from 15 residues. The germline CDR1 and CDR2 sequences are WSHSY and SAAADI. Trimming removed 4 bases from V and 6 bases from J, with 18 bases in between. The CDR3 DNA follows: TGCGCCAGCAGTGTAAATACAGGGATGGCTTCTGAAGCTTTCTTT. It translates to CASSVNTGMASEAFF.

The V and J genes are TRBV4-3 and TRBJ2-2; D is unresolved. The germline gives CDR1 LGHNA, CDR2 YSLEER. The CDR3 loop spans 18 amino acids. The ends were cut back, 0 bases at V and 2 bases at J, with 16 bases in the middle. The CDR3 sequence: CASSQESQTRINTGELFF. The CDR3 coding sequence is TGCGCCAGCAGCCAAGAGAGCCAGACGAGGATCAACACCGGGGAGCTGTTTTTT.

The chain recombines TRBV3-1 with TRBJ2-5; 7 positions agree with TRBD1. With V trimmed by 3 bases and J by 5 bases, 0 bases remained unmatched. This CDR3 spans 12 amino acids. Per the germline V gene, CDR1 is LGHDT and CDR2 is YNNKEL (reference sequence). CDR3 DNA: TGTGCCAGCAGCCACAGGGGGGAGACCCAGTACTTC. It encodes CASSHRGETQYF.

Many counts were recorded for this clonotype. The genes are TRBV5-1 and TRBJ2-5; D not certain. The CDR3 extends over 14 amino acids. Between the trimmed V and J ends, which lost 0 bases and 2 bases, there was a span of 8 bases. Germline assignment: CDR1 SGHRS and CDR2 YFSETQ. The CDR3 DNA sequence: TGCGCCAGCAGCTTGGAGGGTATACAAGAGACCCAGTACTTC. The encoded protein is CASSLEGIQETQYF.

V and J are TRBV28 and TRBJ2-5; D is unclear. The CDR3 loop spans 13 amino acids. Germline V gives CDR1 MDHEN, CDR2 SYDVKM. V lost 7 bases, J lost 4 bases, and 13 bases lay in between. The CDR3 loop reads CASNSLQGETQYF. The CDR3 DNA reads as TGTGCCAGCAATTCCCTGCAAGGAGAGACCCAGTACTTC.

The chain recombines TRBV13 with TRBJ2-7; 11 bases map to TRBD2. Germline V CDR1 and CDR2: PRHDT, FYEKMQ (reference sequence). V lost 5 bases, J lost 3 bases, and 6 bases stayed unmatched. This CDR3 contains 15 residues. The CDR3 loop reads CASSPRLAGNYEQYF. The DNA of the CDR3 is TGTGCCAGCAGCCCCCGACTAGCGGGAAACTACGAGCAGTACTTC. Looking up the rest from reference TRBV13 and TRBJ2-7 gives the full variable domain: AAGVIQSPRHLIKEKRETATLKCYPIPRHDTVYWYQQGPGQDPQFLISFYEKMQSDKGSIPDRFSAQQFSDYHSELNMSSLELGDSALYFCASSPRLAGNYEQYFGPGTRLTVT.

The gene calls are TRBV9 and TRBJ1-1; D not resolved. Trimming cost V 0 bases and J 6 bases, with 6 bases left between them. This CDR3 contains 12 residues. The germline V gene has CDR1 SGDLS and CDR2 YYNGEE. The DNA of the CDR3 is TGTGCCAGCAGCGTAGTTGACGCTGAAGCTTTCTTT. Its protein product is CASSVVDAEAFF.

V gene TRBV18 combines with J gene TRBJ2-3; TRBD2 might be the D (6 bases). This CDR3 is built from 15 residues. Per germline, CDR1 KGHSH and CDR2 LQKENI. The ends were cut back, 3 bases at V and 3 bases at J, with 13 bases in the middle. The CDR3 spells CASSPHGGVTDTQYF. Here the CDR3 DNA reads TGTGCCAGCTCACCTCACGGGGGAGTAACAGATACGCAGTATTTT. The variable domain in full, with the rest retrieved from reference TRBV18 and TRBJ2-3, is NAGVMQNPRHLVRRRGQEARLRCSPMKGHSHVYWYRQLPEEGLKFMVYLQKENIIDESGMPKERFSAEFPKEGPSILRIQQVVRGDSAAYFCASSPHGGVTDTQYFGPGTRLTVL.